The 21 T cell receptor beta chains below all came from one sample that was sequenced in a study of Ad26.COV2.S vaccination and SARS-CoV-2 variants. The data were produced by immunoSEQ multiplex PCR, yet TCRdb's version contains in-frame clones alone and is incomplete. The sample has roughly 320,000 clones; around 85% are singletons. The sample's treatment: around 19 received Ad26.COV2.S at low or high dose, single or two shots; about 5 received placebo; per-sample allocation not given. Sampling was done on day 63 after the first vaccine or placebo injection. Sequenced material: peripheral blood, taken in a trial of Ad26.COV2.S vaccine versus placebo. The receptors here all came from a person aged 18-65 years who received the Ad26.COV2.S COVID-19 vaccine or a placebo.

This rearrangement joins TRBV12-3 or TRBV12-4 to TRBJ2-1; 7 bases line up with TRBD1. Trimming cost V 2 bases and J 8 bases; bases outside gene matches: 3. The length of the CDR3 is 13 residues. The CDR3 DNA follows: TGTGCCAGCAGTTTAAACAGGGGCTATGAGCAGTTCTTC. This codes for CASSLNRGYEQFF.

This clone was seen only a few times. The identical CDR3 is also encoded by other nucleotide sequences in the sample. The chain carries TRBV20-1 and TRBJ2-5; D unresolved. Deletions cut 3 bases from V and 3 bases from J, with 5 bases between. The CDR3 has 11 residues. Germline lookup yields CDR1 DFQATT and CDR2 SNEGSKA (reference sequence). CDR3 sequence (DNA): TGCAGTGCTAGCCCGAAAGAGACCCAGTACTTC. It is translated as CSASPKETQYF.

The chain couples TRBV7-2 to TRBJ1-1; no firm D call. The ends were cut back, 5 bases at V and 1 base at J, with 17 bases in the middle. Germline CDR1 and CDR2: SGHTA and FQGNSA. There are 16 residues in the CDR3. The CDR3 sequence: CASSLADGRRNTEAFF. CDR3 DNA: TGTGCCAGCAGCCTCGCGGACGGACGGAGGAACACTGAAGCTTTCTTT.

This clone came up a few times. The chain combines TRBV5-1 with TRBJ2-7; D not resolved. CDR1 and CDR2 from the germline V gene are SGHRS and YFSETQ. Trimming cost V 0 bases and J 1 base, with 8 bases left between them. The CDR3 is made up of 14 amino acids. In DNA form, the CDR3 reads TGCGCCAGCAGCTTGGTAGGCGGTTCCTACGAGCAGTACTTC. It encodes CASSLVGGSYEQYF.

The chain recombines TRBV7-6 with TRBJ1-2; D remains unclear. V gave up 4 bases and J gave up 5 bases, with 23 bases separating them. Germline lookup yields CDR1 SGHVS and CDR2 FNYEAQ. CDR3 length equals 17 residues. The CDR3 region is CASSSGSSGWDNYGYTF. As DNA, the CDR3 is TGTGCCAGCAGCTCCGGTTCTAGTGGCTGGGATAATTATGGCTACACCTTC.

A word on this clone: One end of the junction varies from germline; a read error may be responsible. This specimen includes other DNA sequences encoding the same CDR3. This chain links TRBV4-1 with TRBJ2-7; D call uncertain. The CDR3 sequence is 15 residues long. The germline CDR1 and CDR2 sequences are MGHRA and YSYEKL. The CDR3 nucleotides read TGTGCCAGCAGCCAAGATAGGTGGGAAGACTACGAGCAGTACTTC. Protein: CASSQDRWEDYEQYF.

This clone was recorded many times. V and J are TRBV28 and TRBJ2-6; D is perhaps TRBD1 (6 bases). Per the germline V gene, CDR1 is MDHEN and CDR2 is SYDVKM. V was trimmed by 5 bases and J by 0 bases, leaving 11 bases between them. The CDR3 sequence is 16 residues long. For the CDR3, the DNA is TGTGCCAGCAGTCCGGGACATATCTCTGGGGCCAACGTCCTGACTTTC. As protein: CASSPGHISGANVLTF.

J is TRBJ2-5 and V is TRBV5-1; no firm D call. The germline CDR1 and CDR2 sequences are SGHRS and YFSETQ. The CDR3 runs to 13 residues. The V and J ends lost 2 bases and 3 bases respectively, with 8 bases between them. The CDR3 region is CASSFGSEETQYF. The CDR3 DNA reads TGCGCCAGCAGCTTCGGCAGCGAAGAGACCCAGTACTTC.

The gene calls are TRBV12-3 or TRBV12-4 and TRBJ2-7; the D gene is possibly TRBD1 (5 bases). Trimming removed 2 bases from V and 0 bases from J, with 5 bases in between. The CDR3 is 13 residues long. The CDR3 loop is CASSLTGSYEQYF. Written as DNA, the CDR3 is TGTGCCAGCAGTTTAACAGGCTCCTACGAGCAGTACTTC.

This chain joins TRBV6-1 and TRBJ1-5, with D unresolved. Germline V CDR1 and CDR2: MNHNS, SASEGT. Trimming left V 2 bases short and J 0 bases short, with 8 bases between. The CDR3 loop spans 15 amino acids. The CDR3: CASSEQPYSNQPQHF. CDR3 nucleotides: TGTGCCAGCAGTGAACAACCCTATAGCAATCAGCCCCAGCATTTT.

Here the CDR3 reads CASSLTRKTGPGQYF. CDR3 nucleotide sequence: TGTGCCAGCAGCTTAACCCGTAAGACCGGTCCGGGGCAGTATTTT. J is TRBJ2-3 and V is TRBV13; D is unclear. Looked up from germline, CDR1 is PRHDT and CDR2 is FYEKMQ (reference sequence). The CDR3 runs 15 residues. Trimming pared 2 bases from V and 11 bases from J, leaving 20 bases between.

The chain is built from TRBV6-6 and TRBJ1-5; 7 bases agree with TRBD1. J was trimmed by 3 bases and V by 10 bases; bases with no gene match: 6. The germline V gene encodes CDR1 MNHNY and CDR2 SVGAGI (reference sequence). The CDR3 is 13 residues long. In DNA form, the CDR3 reads TGTGCCATCACAGGGGACTTCAATCAGCCCCAGCATTTT. The encoded protein is CAITGDFNQPQHF.

This chain links TRBV19 with TRBJ2-1; 9 bases match TRBD2. This CDR3 is built from 15 residues. The junction had 3 bases not matched to a gene; V was cut back by 3 bases and J by 3 bases. CDR1 is LNHDA and CDR2 is SQIVND in the germline V gene (reference sequence). The CDR3 reads CASSIRGGVYNEQFF. The CDR3, as DNA: TGTGCCAGTAGTATTCGCGGGGGGGTCTACAATGAGCAGTTCTTC.

A single count supports this clone. V gene TRBV19 combines with J gene TRBJ2-7; 7 positions match TRBD1. Germline CDR1 and CDR2: LNHDA and SQIVND (reference sequence). With 8 bases clipped from V and 3 bases from J, the junction kept 7 bases outside the gene matches. The CDR3 consists of 13 residues. Written as DNA, the CDR3 is TGTGCCAGTTCCCCGGGACAGCTCTACGAGCAGTACTTC. Protein product: CASSPGQLYEQYF.

The gene calls are TRBV11-3 and TRBJ2-5; D is undetermined. Trimming cost V 5 bases and J 1 base, with 5 bases left between them. The CDR3 sequence is 12 residues long. CDR1 SGHNT and CDR2 YENEEA come from the germline V gene. For the CDR3, the DNA is TGTGCCAGCAGCAGGAGCCAAGAGACCCAGTACTTC. Translated, it gives CASSRSQETQYF.

This clone came up a few times. The rearrangement links TRBV28 to TRBJ1-1; tentatively, D is TRBD1 (6 bases). Germline loops: CDR1 MDHEN, CDR2 SYDVKM. Deletions cut 3 bases from V and 4 bases from J, with 9 bases between. The CDR3 has 13 residues. The CDR3 reads CASSFRTATEAFF. The CDR3, as DNA: TGTGCCAGCAGTTTCCGGACAGCCACTGAAGCTTTCTTT. Together with reference TRBV28 and TRBJ1-1, the CDR3 gives the full variable domain: DVKVTQSSRYLVKRTGEKVFLECVQDMDHENMFWYRQDPGLGLRLIYFSYDVKMKEKGDIPEGYSVSREKKERFSLILESASTNQTSMYLCASSFRTATEAFFGQGTRLTVV.

The chain recombines TRBV6-5 with TRBJ1-5, with TRBD1 as a possible D gene (5 bases). This CDR3 spans 13 amino acids. Germline CDR1 is MNHEY and CDR2 is SVGAGI. With 5 bases removed from V and 6 bases from J, the gap between germline ends came to 11 bases. The CDR3 protein is CASSNTGGQPQHF. CDR3 DNA: TGTGCCAGCAGTAATACGGGGGGTCAGCCCCAGCATTTT.

In its sample, this clone was seen once. V is TRBV28 and J is TRBJ1-4; D is ambiguous. The CDR3 contains 15 residues. The germline V gene encodes CDR1 MDHEN and CDR2 SYDVKM. Trimming took 6 bases from V and 6 from J, leaving 17 bases between them. CDR3 sequence: CASSTAGPHHEKLFF. The CDR3 coding sequence is TGTGCCAGCAGCACCGCCGGGCCGCACCATGAAAAACTGTTTTTT.

This clone has just one count. The gene calls are TRBV29-1 and TRBJ2-1, with 8 bases lining up with TRBD1. With 0 bases clipped from V and 14 bases from J, the junction kept 9 bases outside the gene matches. CDR1 and CDR2 from the germline V gene are SQVTM and ANQGSEA. The CDR3 consists of 13 residues. The CDR3 protein is CSVEEWQGAVEFF. In nucleotides, the CDR3 is TGCAGCGTTGAAGAGTGGCAGGGGGCGGTTGAGTTCTTC.

The chain has TRBV19 and TRBJ2-1; TRBD1 matches 9 bases. Germline V lookup: CDR1 LNHDA, CDR2 SQIVND (reference sequence). V lost 4 bases and J lost 9; bases outside the gene matches: 19. This CDR3 region has 18 residues. CDR3 in amino acids: CASSTIRTGQGTLGEQFF. The CDR3 coding sequence is TGTGCCAGTAGTACAATTCGGACAGGACAGGGGACCTTGGGTGAGCAGTTCTTC.

This rearrangement joins TRBV5-1 to TRBJ2-7; D unclear. V shed 6 bases and J shed 0 bases, with 10 bases lying between them. Per germline, CDR1 SGHRS and CDR2 YFSETQ. This CDR3 region has 13 residues. The chain's CDR3 is CASIGPNSYEQYF. The CDR3 region has the DNA TGCGCCAGCATCGGACCAAACTCCTACGAGCAGTACTTC. Full variable domain (missing parts from reference TRBV5-1 and TRBJ2-7): KAGVTQTPRYLIKTRGQQVTLSCSPISGHRSVSWYQQTPGQGLQFLFEYFSETQRNKGNFPGRFSGRQFSNSRSEMNVSTLELGDSALYLCASIGPNSYEQYFGPGTRLTVT.